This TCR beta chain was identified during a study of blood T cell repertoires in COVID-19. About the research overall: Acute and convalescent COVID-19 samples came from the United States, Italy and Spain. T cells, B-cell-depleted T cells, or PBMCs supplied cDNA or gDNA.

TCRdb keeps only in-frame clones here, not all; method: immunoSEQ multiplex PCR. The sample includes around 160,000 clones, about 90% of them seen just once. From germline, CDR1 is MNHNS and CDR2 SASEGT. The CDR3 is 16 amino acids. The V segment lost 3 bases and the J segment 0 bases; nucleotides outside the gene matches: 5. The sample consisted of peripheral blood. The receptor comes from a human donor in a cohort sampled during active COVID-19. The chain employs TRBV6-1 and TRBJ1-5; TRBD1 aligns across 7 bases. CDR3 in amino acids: CASSDGTAYSNQPQHF. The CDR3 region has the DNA TGTGCCAGCAGTGACGGGACAGCGTATAGCAATCAGCCCCAGCATTTT.